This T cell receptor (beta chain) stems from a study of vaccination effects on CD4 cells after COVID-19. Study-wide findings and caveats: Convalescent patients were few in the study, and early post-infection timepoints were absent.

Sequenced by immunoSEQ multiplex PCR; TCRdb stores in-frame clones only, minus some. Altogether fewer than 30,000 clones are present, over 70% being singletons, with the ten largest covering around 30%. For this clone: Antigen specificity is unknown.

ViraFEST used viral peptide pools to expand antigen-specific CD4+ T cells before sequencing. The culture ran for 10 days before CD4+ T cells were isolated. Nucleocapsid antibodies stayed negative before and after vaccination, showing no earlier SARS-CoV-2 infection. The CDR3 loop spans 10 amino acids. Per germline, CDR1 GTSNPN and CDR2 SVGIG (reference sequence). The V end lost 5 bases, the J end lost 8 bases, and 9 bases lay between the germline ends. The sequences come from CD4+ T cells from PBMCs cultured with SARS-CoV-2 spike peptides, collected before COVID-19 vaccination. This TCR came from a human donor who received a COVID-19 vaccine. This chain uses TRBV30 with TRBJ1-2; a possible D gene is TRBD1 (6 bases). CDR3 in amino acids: CAWYRDGYTF. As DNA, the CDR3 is TGTGCCTGGTACAGGGACGGCTACACCTTC.